Below, one T cell receptor beta chain is given with its context. TCRdb's copy holds only in-frame clones and misses some; the assay was immunoSEQ multiplex PCR. Of approximately 79,000 clones listed, 90% to 95% are singletons. The germline V gene encodes CDR1 SGHAT and CDR2 FQNNGV. This CDR3 has 14 residues. V was clipped by 10 bases and J by 0 bases; unmatched bases: 8. These data come from a study of technical replicates of blood from a handful of donors. Input material: T cells isolated from PBMCs. This TCR came from a human donor in good health. The chain carries TRBV11-2 and TRBJ2-7, with 8 nucleotides matching TRBD2. The CDR3 is CATGTSGNSYEQYF. In nucleotides, the CDR3 is TGTGCCACCGGAACTAGCGGAAACTCCTACGAGCAGTACTTC.